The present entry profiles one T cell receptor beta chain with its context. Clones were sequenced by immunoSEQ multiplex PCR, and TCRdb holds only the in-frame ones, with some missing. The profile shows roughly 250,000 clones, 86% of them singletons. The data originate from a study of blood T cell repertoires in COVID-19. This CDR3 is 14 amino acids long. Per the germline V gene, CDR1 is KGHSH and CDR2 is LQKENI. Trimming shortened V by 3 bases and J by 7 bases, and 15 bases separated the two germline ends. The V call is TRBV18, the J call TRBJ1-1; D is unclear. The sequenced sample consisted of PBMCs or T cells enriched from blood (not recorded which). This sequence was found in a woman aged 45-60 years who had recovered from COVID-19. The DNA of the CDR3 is TGTGCCAGCTCACCGGGCAGCCCTCTCATTGAAGCTTTCTTT. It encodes CASSPGSPLIEAFF.